The 13 T cell receptor beta chains below were found in one sample sequenced in a study of breast tumors, draining lymph nodes, adjacent tissues. TCRdb redid the calling of the multiplex PCR reads with MiXCR, one entry per CDR3 protein. The sample carries about 47,000 distinct CDR3 sequences, 20% to 25% recorded once. What was sequenced was breast tumor tissue. Receptors originate from a female donor with breast cancer. Some clones in this sample may be carry-over from other donors' samples.

The chain uses TRBV20-1 and TRBJ2-1, with a tentative D call TRBD2 (6 bases). The germline CDR1 and CDR2 sequences are DFQATT and SNEGSKA (reference sequence). V dropped 0 bases and J dropped 3 bases, with 12 bases sitting between them. CDR3 length: 15 amino acids. The chain's CDR3 is CSARDPAGGYNEQFF. The CDR3 DNA follows: TGCAGTGCTAGAGATCCCGCCGGGGGCTACAATGAGCAGTTCTTC.

The gene calls are TRBV12-3 or TRBV12-4 and TRBJ2-2; 12 bases map to TRBD1. The CDR3 sequence is 15 residues long. The V gene end was trimmed by 6 bases and the J gene end by 5 bases; junction bases not matched to a gene: 4. The CDR3 region has the DNA TGTGCCAGCAGGGGGGACAGGGGGCAAACCGGGGAGCTGTTTTTT. Translation gives CASRGDRGQTGELFF.

About this clonotype: A single base separates this from a much larger clone, so it may be a read error. The rearrangement uses TRBV5-1 and TRBJ1-4, with D possibly matching TRBD1 (6 bases). Germline CDR1 SGHRS, CDR2 YFSETQ. This CDR3 contains 13 residues. Written as DNA, the CDR3 is TGCGCCAGCAGCCTGAGGGAGGGGGAAAGACTGTTTTTT. It yields the protein CASSLREGERLFF. The full variable domain, in which reference TRBV5-1 and TRBJ1-4 provide the parts outside the CDR3, is KAGVTQTPRYLIKTRGQQVTLSCSPISGHRSVSWYQQTPGQGLQFLFEYFSETQRNKGNFPGRFSGRQFSNSRSEMNVSTLELGDSALYLCASSLREGERLFFGSGTQLSVL.

Ten or more counts support this clonotype. The chain recombines TRBV15 with TRBJ2-3; no clear D gene. There are 15 residues in the CDR3. Germline CDR1 and CDR2: LNHNV and YYDKDF (reference sequence). The V end was cut by 1 base, the J end by 1 base, with 9 bases between. The CDR3 spells CATSRVDGGTDTQYF. CDR3 in DNA: TGTGCCACCAGCAGAGTTGACGGAGGCACAGATACGCAGTATTTT.

This clonotype was recorded many times. This chain joins TRBV7-9 and TRBJ2-1, with TRBD2 identical over 7 bases. Germline CDR1 and CDR2: SEHNR and FQNEAQ (reference sequence). Trimming at V came to 3 bases and at J to 6 bases, leaving 5 bases not matched to a gene. The length of the CDR3 is 14 residues. CDR3 in amino acids: CASSFGTKLNEQFF. CDR3 in DNA: TGTGCCAGCAGCTTCGGGACTAAACTCAATGAGCAGTTCTTC.

This clonotype was recorded a few times. Given a much more abundant clone one base away, this may be a read error. The CDR3 here is CASSLGRGSEKLFF. CDR3 nucleotides: TGCGCCAGCAGTTTAGGCAGGGGTAGTGAAAAACTGTTTTTT. The V and J genes are TRBV5-1 and TRBJ1-4; possible D gene TRBD1, 6 bases. The germline V gene encodes CDR1 SGHRS and CDR2 YFSETQ. The V end was cut by 5 bases, the J end by 7 bases, with 15 bases between. The CDR3 runs to 14 residues.

This clonotype was counted ten times or more. The chain employs TRBV6-5 and TRBJ2-7; D uncertain. CDR1 MNHEY and CDR2 SVGAGI come from the germline V gene. This CDR3 region has 12 residues. V was shortened by 0 bases and J by 7 bases, with 7 bases between the two germline ends. The CDR3 protein is CASSYSMSEQYF. The CDR3, as DNA: TGTGCCAGCAGTTACTCGATGTCTGAGCAGTACTTC.

The chain has TRBV30 and TRBJ2-7; D unresolved. Trimming took 0 bases from V and 5 from J, leaving 11 bases between them. The CDR3 has 13 amino acids. The germline V gene has CDR1 GTSNPN and CDR2 SVGIG (reference sequence). CDR3 DNA: TGTGCCTGGAGTGTAGGTCCTGGGGACGAGCAGTACTTC. This gives the protein CAWSVGPGDEQYF.

About this clonotype: A much larger clone lies a single base off, so this may be a read error. The chain couples TRBV7-7 to TRBJ2-5; perhaps D is TRBD1 or TRBD2 (5 bases each). Germline-derived CDR1 and CDR2 are SSHAT and FNYEAQ (reference sequence). The CDR3 length is 15 residues. This chain's CDR3 is CASSLGIRGQGTQYF. CDR3 nucleotides: TGTGCTAGCAGCTTAGGGATCCGGGGCCAAGGGACCCAGTACTTC.

At least ten counts were recorded for this clonotype. The V call is TRBV6-5, the J call TRBJ2-5; a possible D gene is TRBD2 (6 bases). The germline V gene has CDR1 MNHEY and CDR2 SVGAGI. The CDR3 loop spans 13 amino acids. V was shortened by 5 bases and J by 4 bases, with 11 bases between the two germline ends. In DNA form, the CDR3 reads TGTGCCAGCAGTCCGAGGGGAGGAGAGACCCAGTACTTC. Translated, it gives CASSPRGGETQYF.

This clonotype was seen at least ten times. DNA of the CDR3: TGCAGTGCTAGAGGGGGTGCGGGTGAGCAGTTCTTC. Translating it yields CSARGGAGEQFF. V and J are TRBV20-1 and TRBJ2-1; maybe TRBD2 (5 bases). Trimming took 1 base from V and 9 from J, leaving 10 bases between them. The CDR3 has 12 residues. CDR1 and CDR2 (germline): DFQATT, SNEGSKA (reference sequence).

This clonotype appeared many times. The genes are TRBV10-3 and TRBJ2-3, with TRBD1 matching 8 bases. J lost 14 bases, V lost 4 bases, and 8 bases had no gene match. The germline V gene encodes CDR1 ENHRY and CDR2 SYGVKD. This CDR3 is built from 12 residues. CDR3 coding DNA: TGTGCCATCAGTGCTTCGAGACAGGGGTGGTATTTT. Residues: CAISASRQGWYF.

Many counts were recorded for this clonotype. The chain uses TRBV2 and TRBJ2-1; D is ambiguous. Trimming left V 5 bases short and J 9 bases short, with 8 bases between. The CDR3 is made up of 11 amino acids. Germline loops: CDR1 SNHLY, CDR2 FYNNEI. CDR3 amino acids: CASSPVIEQFF. In DNA, the CDR3 is TGTGCCAGCAGTCCAGTAATTGAGCAGTTCTTC.